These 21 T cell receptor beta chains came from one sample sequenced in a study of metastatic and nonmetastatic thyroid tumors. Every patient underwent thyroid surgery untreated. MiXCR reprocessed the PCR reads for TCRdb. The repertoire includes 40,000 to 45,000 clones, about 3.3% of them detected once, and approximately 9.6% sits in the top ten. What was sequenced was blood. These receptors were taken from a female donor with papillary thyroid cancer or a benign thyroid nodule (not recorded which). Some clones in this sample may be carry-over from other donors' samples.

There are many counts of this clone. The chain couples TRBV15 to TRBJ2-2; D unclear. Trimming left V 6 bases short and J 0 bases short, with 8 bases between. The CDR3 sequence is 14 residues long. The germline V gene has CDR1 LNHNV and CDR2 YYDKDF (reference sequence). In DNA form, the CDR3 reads TGTGCCACCAGGGACCGTGCGAACACCGGGGAGCTGTTTTTT. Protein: CATRDRANTGELFF.

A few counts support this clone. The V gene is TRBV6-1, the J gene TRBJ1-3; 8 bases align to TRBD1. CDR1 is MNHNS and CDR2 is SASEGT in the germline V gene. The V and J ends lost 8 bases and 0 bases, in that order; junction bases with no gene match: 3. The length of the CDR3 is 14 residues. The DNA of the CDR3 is TGTGCCAGCTGGGGACAGGTCTCTGGAAACACCATATATTTT. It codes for CASWGQVSGNTIYF.

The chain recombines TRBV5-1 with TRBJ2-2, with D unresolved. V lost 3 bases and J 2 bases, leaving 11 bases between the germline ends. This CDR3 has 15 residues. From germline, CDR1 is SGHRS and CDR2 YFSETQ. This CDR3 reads CASSSLAANTGELFF. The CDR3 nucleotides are TGCGCCAGCAGCTCACTGGCGGCTAACACCGGGGAGCTGTTTTTT.

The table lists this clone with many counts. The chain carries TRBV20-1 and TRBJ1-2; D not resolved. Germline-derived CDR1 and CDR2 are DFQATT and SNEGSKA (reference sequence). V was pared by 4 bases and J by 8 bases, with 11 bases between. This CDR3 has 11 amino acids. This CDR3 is CSATGVRGYTF. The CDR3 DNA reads TGCAGTGCTACCGGTGTTAGGGGCTACACCTTC.

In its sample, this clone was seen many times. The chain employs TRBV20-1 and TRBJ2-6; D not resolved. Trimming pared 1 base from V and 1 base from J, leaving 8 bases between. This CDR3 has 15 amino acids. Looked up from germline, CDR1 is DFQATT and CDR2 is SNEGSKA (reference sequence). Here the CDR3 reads CSARVQFSGANVLTF. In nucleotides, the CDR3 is TGCAGTGCTAGAGTGCAGTTTTCTGGGGCCAACGTCCTGACTTTC.

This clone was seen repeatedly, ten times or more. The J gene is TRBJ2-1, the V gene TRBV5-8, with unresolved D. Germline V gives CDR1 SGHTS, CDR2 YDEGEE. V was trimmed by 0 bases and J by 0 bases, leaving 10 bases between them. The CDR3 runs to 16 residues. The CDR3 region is CASSLVVSPSYNEQFF. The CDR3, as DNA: TGTGCCAGCAGCTTGGTGGTCTCCCCCTCCTACAATGAGCAGTTCTTC.

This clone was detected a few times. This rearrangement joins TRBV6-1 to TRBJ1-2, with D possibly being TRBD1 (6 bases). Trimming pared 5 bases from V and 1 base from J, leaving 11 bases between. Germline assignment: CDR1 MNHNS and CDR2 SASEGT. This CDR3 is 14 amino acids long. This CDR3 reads CASSYLDSNYGYTF. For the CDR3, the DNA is TGTGCCAGCAGTTATTTGGACAGTAACTATGGCTACACCTTC.

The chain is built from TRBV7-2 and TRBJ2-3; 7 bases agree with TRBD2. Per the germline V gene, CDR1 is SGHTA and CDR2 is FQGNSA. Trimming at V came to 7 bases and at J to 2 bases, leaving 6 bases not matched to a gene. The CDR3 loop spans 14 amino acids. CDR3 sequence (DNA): TGTGCCAGCACCCAAGGACTAGACACAGATACGCAGTATTTT. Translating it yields CASTQGLDTDTQYF.

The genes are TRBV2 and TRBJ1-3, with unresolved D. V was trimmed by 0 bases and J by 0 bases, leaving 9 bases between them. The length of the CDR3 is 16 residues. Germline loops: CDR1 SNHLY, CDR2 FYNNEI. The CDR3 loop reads CASSEARQASGNTIYF. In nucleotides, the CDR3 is TGTGCCAGCAGTGAAGCTCGGCAGGCCTCTGGAAACACCATATATTTT.

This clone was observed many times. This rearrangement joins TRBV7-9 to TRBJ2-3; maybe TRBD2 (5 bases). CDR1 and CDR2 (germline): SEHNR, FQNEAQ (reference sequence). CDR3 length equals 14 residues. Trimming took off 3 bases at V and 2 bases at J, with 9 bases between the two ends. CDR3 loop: CASSFTRSTDTQYF. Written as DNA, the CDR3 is TGTGCCAGCAGCTTCACTAGATCCACAGATACGCAGTATTTT.

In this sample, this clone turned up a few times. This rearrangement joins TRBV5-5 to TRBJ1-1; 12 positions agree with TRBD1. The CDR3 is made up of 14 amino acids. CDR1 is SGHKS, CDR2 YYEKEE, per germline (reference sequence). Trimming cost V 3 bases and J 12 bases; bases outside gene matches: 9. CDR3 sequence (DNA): TGTGCCAGCAGCTGGGACAGGGGGCTGGGTGCGACTTTCTTT. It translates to CASSWDRGLGATFF.

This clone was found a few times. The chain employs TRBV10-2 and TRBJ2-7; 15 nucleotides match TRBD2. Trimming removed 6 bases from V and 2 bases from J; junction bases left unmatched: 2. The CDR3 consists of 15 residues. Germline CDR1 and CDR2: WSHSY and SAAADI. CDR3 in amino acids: CASSGTSGRPYEQYF. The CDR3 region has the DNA TGCGCCAGCAGCGGGACTAGCGGGAGGCCCTACGAGCAGTACTTC.

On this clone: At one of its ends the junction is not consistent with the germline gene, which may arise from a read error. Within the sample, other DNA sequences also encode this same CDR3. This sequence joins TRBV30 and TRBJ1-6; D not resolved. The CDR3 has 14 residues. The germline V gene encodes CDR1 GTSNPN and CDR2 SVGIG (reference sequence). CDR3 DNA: TGTGCTTGGAAACAAGGTATGGATAATTCACCCCTCCACTTT. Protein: CAWKQGMDNSPLHF.

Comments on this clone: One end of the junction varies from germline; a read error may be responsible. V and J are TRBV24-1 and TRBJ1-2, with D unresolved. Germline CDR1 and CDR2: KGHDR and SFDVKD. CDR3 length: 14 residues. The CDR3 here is CVTSGNTQAYGYTF. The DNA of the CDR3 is TGTGTCACCAGTGGCAACACTCAGGCATATGGCTACACCTTC.

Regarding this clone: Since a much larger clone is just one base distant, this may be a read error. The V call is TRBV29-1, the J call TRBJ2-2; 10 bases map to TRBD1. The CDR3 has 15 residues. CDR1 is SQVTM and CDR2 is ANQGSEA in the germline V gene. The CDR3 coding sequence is TGCAGCGTTGCCCCCGGGACAGGGGACACCGGGGATCTGTTTTTT. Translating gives CSVAPGTGDTGDLFF.

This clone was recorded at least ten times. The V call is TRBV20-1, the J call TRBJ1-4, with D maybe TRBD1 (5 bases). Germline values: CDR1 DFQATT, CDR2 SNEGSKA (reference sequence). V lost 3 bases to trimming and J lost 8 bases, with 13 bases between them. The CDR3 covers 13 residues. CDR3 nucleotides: TGCAGTGCTAGTCAGGGCGGCCGGGAAAAACTGTTTTTT. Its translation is CSASQGGREKLFF.

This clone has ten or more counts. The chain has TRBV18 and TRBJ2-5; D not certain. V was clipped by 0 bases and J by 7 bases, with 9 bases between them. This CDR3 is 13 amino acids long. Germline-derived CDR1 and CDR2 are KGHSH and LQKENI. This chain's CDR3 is CASSPPTISTQYF. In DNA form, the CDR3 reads TGTGCCAGCTCACCACCCACGATCTCGACCCAGTACTTC. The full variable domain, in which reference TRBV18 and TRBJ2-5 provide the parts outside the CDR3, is NAGVMQNPRHLVRRRGQEARLRCSPMKGHSHVYWYRQLPEEGLKFMVYLQKENIIDESGMPKERFSAEFPKEGPSILRIQQVVRGDSAAYFCASSPPTISTQYFGPGTRLLVL.

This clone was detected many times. The CDR3 DNA is TGTGCCAGCAGCCAAGGGGCCCGCAGGAGTGTAAACTCCTACGAGCAGTACTTC. This codes for CASSQGARRSVNSYEQYF. This chain connects TRBV14 to TRBJ2-7; D ambiguous. V gave up 1 base and J gave up 0 bases, with 19 bases separating them. The germline CDR1 and CDR2 sequences are SGHDN and FVKESK. The CDR3 is 18 amino acids.

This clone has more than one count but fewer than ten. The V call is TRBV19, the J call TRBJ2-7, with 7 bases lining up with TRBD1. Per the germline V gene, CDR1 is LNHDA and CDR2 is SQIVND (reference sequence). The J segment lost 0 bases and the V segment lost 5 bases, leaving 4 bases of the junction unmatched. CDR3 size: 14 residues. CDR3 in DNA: TGTGCCAGTAGTCCGAGACAGGGCTCCTACGAGCAGTACTTC. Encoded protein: CASSPRQGSYEQYF.

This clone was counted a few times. DNA for the CDR3: TGTGCCAGCAGTGACCAGGGGAGATCCTACGAGCAGTACTTC. It is translated as CASSDQGRSYEQYF. This chain links TRBV6-1 with TRBJ2-7; maybe TRBD1 (6 bases). The CDR3 runs 14 residues. Trimming shortened V by 3 bases and J by 1 base, and 10 bases separated the two germline ends. Germline CDR1 MNHNS, CDR2 SASEGT.

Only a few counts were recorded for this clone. The CDR3 coding sequence is TGTGCCAGCAGTATGCCGGGCAGGACCATGAACACTGAAGCTTTCTTT. Residues: CASSMPGRTMNTEAFF. The V and J genes are TRBV11-3 and TRBJ1-1, with D unclear. Germline CDR1 is SGHNT and CDR2 is YENEEA. This CDR3 spans 16 amino acids. Trimming took off 6 bases at V and 0 bases at J, with 17 bases between the two ends.